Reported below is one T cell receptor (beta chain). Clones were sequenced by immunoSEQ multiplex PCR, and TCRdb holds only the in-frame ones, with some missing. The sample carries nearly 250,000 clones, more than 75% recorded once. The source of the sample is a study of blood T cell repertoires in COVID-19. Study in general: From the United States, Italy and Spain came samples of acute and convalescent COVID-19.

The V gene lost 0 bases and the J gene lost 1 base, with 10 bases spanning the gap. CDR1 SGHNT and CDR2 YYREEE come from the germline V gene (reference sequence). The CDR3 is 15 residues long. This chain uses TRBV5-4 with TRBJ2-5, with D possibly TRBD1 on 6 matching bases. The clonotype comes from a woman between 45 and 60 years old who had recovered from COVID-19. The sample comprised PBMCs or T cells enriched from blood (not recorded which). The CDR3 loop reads CASSLAGDTQETQYF. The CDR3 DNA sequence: TGTGCCAGCAGCTTGGCCGGGGACACCCAAGAGACCCAGTACTTC.